The 18 T cell receptor beta chains in this list originate from one sample, sequenced in a study of blood T cell repertoires in COVID-19 (dated by TCRdb to between 2020 and 2021). Receptor amplification or capture employed the immunoSEQ multiplex PCR assay. TCRdb retrieved this table from immuneACCESS and kept in-frame rearrangements only. Not all clones are present; in checked studies, unresolved V genes account for under half, and no reason is known for the remainder. For this sample the table gives 70,000 to 85,000 clones, of which approximately 80% were detected only once. About 9% of the sample rests with the top ten. Sequencing was done on a sample of peripheral blood. These receptors were taken from a human donor in a cohort sampled during active COVID-19.

The chain has TRBV6-5 and TRBJ1-2, with D possibly being TRBD1 (5 bases). Germline V gene sequence: CDR1 MNHEY, CDR2 SVGAGI. The CDR3 extends over 15 amino acids. With 5 bases removed from V and 0 bases from J, the gap between germline ends came to 13 bases. The CDR3 nucleotides are TGTGCCAGCAGTCTACACAGGCCCACTAACTATGGCTACACCTTC. Translating gives CASSLHRPTNYGYTF.

V gene TRBV6-5 combines with J gene TRBJ2-2, with 7 bases identical to TRBD2. The CDR3 extends over 14 amino acids. After removal of 7 bases from V and 2 bases from J, the junction contained 4 bases not matched to a gene. CDR1 is MNHEY and CDR2 is SVGAGI in the germline V gene. CDR3 residues: CASIPSGNTGELFF. CDR3 DNA sequence: TGTGCCAGCATCCCTAGCGGTAACACCGGGGAGCTGTTTTTT.

The CDR3 sequence: CASSSGQGDNSPLHF. The CDR3 nucleotides are TGCGCCAGCAGCTCCGGACAGGGAGATAATTCACCCCTCCACTTT. This rearrangement joins TRBV5-1 to TRBJ1-6, with TRBD1 identical over 8 bases. The CDR3 has 15 amino acids. Germline CDR1 is SGHRS and CDR2 is YFSETQ. The J segment lost 5 bases and the V segment lost 3 bases, leaving 4 bases of the junction unmatched.

This chain links TRBV11-2 with TRBJ2-3; D is possibly TRBD2 (5 bases). Per germline, CDR1 SGHAT and CDR2 FQNNGV. Trimming took 1 base from V and 2 from J, leaving 13 bases between them. This CDR3 spans 16 amino acids. The CDR3 nucleotides read TGTGCCAGCAGCTTAGGCGAGACTACCTTCACAGATACGCAGTATTTT. It is translated as CASSLGETTFTDTQYF.

V usage is TRBV3-1 (or the pseudogene TRBV3-2) and J usage is TRBJ2-5; possibly TRBD2 for D (6 bases). CDR1 is LGHDT, CDR2 YNNKEL, per germline (reference sequence). The germline V and J ends were trimmed by 5 bases and 2 bases, with 9 bases remaining between them. The CDR3 length is 13 residues. The CDR3 reads CASSSRGQETQYF. The CDR3 DNA is TGTGCCAGCAGCTCCCGGGGGCAAGAGACCCAGTACTTC.

This chain uses TRBV5-6 with TRBJ1-2, with 7 bases matching TRBD1. CDR3 length equals 15 residues. CDR1 and CDR2 (germline): SGHDT, YYEEEE. Germline trimming cut 4 bases from V and 3 bases from J; bases unmatched to any gene: 9. CDR3 in amino acids: CASSPGHRGDYGYTF. The CDR3 nucleotides read TGTGCCAGCAGCCCAGGACACAGGGGAGACTATGGCTACACCTTC.

The chain combines TRBV5-1 with TRBJ2-3; 13 nucleotides line up with TRBD2. Germline V gene data show CDR1 as SGHRS and CDR2 as YFSETQ. After removal of 4 bases from V and 1 base from J, the junction contained 12 bases not matched to a gene. The CDR3 has 19 amino acids. CDR3 protein: CASSPSRTSGSERTDTQYF. CDR3 DNA: TGCGCCAGCAGCCCTTCCAGGACTAGCGGGAGCGAGCGCACAGATACGCAGTATTTT.

This rearrangement joins TRBV24-1 to TRBJ2-1; TRBD2 aligns across 15 bases. The V gene end was trimmed by 0 bases and the J gene end by 7 bases; junction bases not matched to a gene: 3. The CDR3 is 17 amino acids. Germline V gives CDR1 KGHDR, CDR2 SFDVKD. CDR3 DNA: TGTGCCACCAGTGATTTGGGGACTAGCGGGAGGAATAATGAGCAGTTCTTC. Protein sequence: CATSDLGTSGRNNEQFF.

The chain combines TRBV12-3 or TRBV12-4 with TRBJ1-2; TRBD1 is a possible D gene (5 bases). V was cut by 3 bases and J by 7 bases, with 12 bases left in between. The length of the CDR3 is 13 residues. The CDR3 is CASSFGGGSGYTF. For the CDR3, the DNA is TGTGCCAGCAGTTTTGGGGGAGGGAGTGGCTACACCTTC.

The J gene is TRBJ1-2, the V gene TRBV19; TRBD1 agrees at 7 bases. The V and J ends lost 1 base and 8 bases, in that order; junction bases with no gene match: 4. The CDR3 runs to 13 residues. Per germline, CDR1 LNHDA and CDR2 SQIVND (reference sequence). CDR3 sequence: CASSIARQGGYTF. The CDR3 DNA follows: TGTGCCAGTAGTATAGCACGACAGGGAGGCTACACCTTC.

DNA of the CDR3: TGCAGCGTTGAACGACAGGGTTTAGGGGGCTACACCTTC. Encoded protein: CSVERQGLGGYTF. The chain recombines TRBV29-1 with TRBJ1-2, with 7 bases that match TRBD1. Germline V gene data show CDR1 as SQVTM and CDR2 as ANQGSEA. The CDR3 sequence is 13 residues long. Losses at the gene ends were 2 bases for V and 8 bases for J; bases not matched to a gene: 8.

The chain recombines TRBV19 with TRBJ2-3, with 7 bases identical to TRBD2. Unmatched junction bases numbered 10, after V lost 7 bases and J lost 3 bases. Per the germline V gene, CDR1 is LNHDA and CDR2 is SQIVND (reference sequence). The CDR3 consists of 15 residues. CDR3 bases: TGTGCCAGTACCCCGACTAGCTCACGGACAGATACGCAGTATTTT. Its translation: CASTPTSSRTDTQYF.

This clone has just one count. The V gene is TRBV5-1, the J gene TRBJ2-2; 10 bases are shared with TRBD1. The germline V gene encodes CDR1 SGHRS and CDR2 YFSETQ. CDR3 size: 15 residues. The V and J ends lost 0 bases and 5 bases, in that order; junction bases with no gene match: 1. The CDR3 DNA sequence: TGCGCCAGCAGCTTGGAGGGACAGGGGACCGGGGAGCTGTTTTTT. This encodes CASSLEGQGTGELFF.

CDR3 coding DNA: TGTGCCAGCAGCTTAACGGGGTGGGCTGAAGCTTTCTTT. Protein product: CASSLTGWAEAFF. The V gene is TRBV7-9, the J gene TRBJ1-1, with D unresolved. The CDR3 runs 13 residues. V lost 2 bases and J lost 6, with 10 bases in between. The germline CDR1 and CDR2 sequences are SEHNR and FQNEAQ (reference sequence).

This clone is a singleton in its sample. The chain recombines TRBV5-4 with TRBJ2-3, with 13 bases that match TRBD2. V lost 2 bases to trimming and J lost 4 bases; unmatched junction nucleotides: 4. CDR3 length: 16 amino acids. Germline loops: CDR1 SGHNT, CDR2 YYREEE (reference sequence). This CDR3 reads CASSLRTSGSSDTQYF. For the CDR3, the DNA is TGTGCCAGCAGCTTAAGGACTAGCGGGAGTTCAGATACGCAGTATTTT.

DNA of the CDR3: TGTGCCAGTAGTAAGGCGAGTTCCCGAGGTTGGGAGACCCAGTACTTC. This encodes CASSKASSRGWETQYF. J is TRBJ2-5 and V is TRBV19; unclear D gene. Germline CDR1 reads LNHDA; CDR2 reads SQIVND (reference sequence). The V gene lost 4 bases and the J gene lost 5 bases, with 20 bases spanning the gap. This CDR3 region has 16 residues.

The table lists this clone with a few counts. CDR3 protein: CASTPQAGLSYNEQFF. CDR3 nucleotide sequence: TGTGCCAGCACCCCCCAAGCGGGACTCTCCTACAATGAGCAGTTCTTC. The chain joins TRBV5-4 to TRBJ2-1; 7 bases match TRBD2. This CDR3 has 16 residues. Germline V gene lookup returns CDR1 SGHNT and CDR2 YYREEE (reference sequence). J was trimmed by 0 bases and V by 6 bases; bases with no gene match: 9.

The chain combines TRBV6-5 with TRBJ2-3, with TRBD2 as a possible D gene (5 bases). The V end lost 4 bases, the J end lost 10 bases, and 12 bases lay between the germline ends. The CDR3 length is 12 residues. CDR1 is MNHEY and CDR2 is SVGAGI in the germline V gene. The CDR3 is CASSSSAGSQYF. The CDR3 DNA reads TGTGCCAGCAGTTCCTCCGCGGGCTCGCAGTATTTT.